The rows below give T cell receptor beta chains drawn from one sample of a study of cytomegalovirus exposure and HLA in healthy donors. Sequencing was performed with immunoSEQ multiplex PCR; in TCRdb, only in-frame clones are kept and a portion is missing. The sample shows 100,000 to 150,000 clones, roughly 68% of them seen only once. The source material was PBMCs. These receptor sequences come from a woman aged 45-65 years in good health and CMV-seropositive. The CDR3 runs from the conserved cysteine through the conserved F or W.

TRBV7-7,TRBJ1-4,CASSPLGGSEKLFF
TRBV5-8,TRBJ2-3,CASSLGTLAVTDTQYF
TRBV4-3,TRBJ2-7,CASSQDLQGRQYF
TRBV29-1,TRBJ2-5,CSVEEGASGGQETQYF
TRBV5-8,TRBJ1-2,CASRRAEYGYTF
TRBV7-9,TRBJ2-2,CAGSGTGALNTGELFF
TRBV27,TRBJ1-1,CASSFRGMNTEAFF
TRBV5-6,TRBJ2-2,CASSLPTSGGVNTGELFF
TRBV11-3,TRBJ1-6,CASSLGQLESPLHF
TRBV19,TRBJ1-2,CASRGSQGPVGGYTF
TRBV5-8,TRBJ2-7,CASSWGQGTPNPYEQYF
TRBV29-1,TRBJ2-1,CSVEWPYNEQFF
TRBV6-1,TRBJ2-3,CASSETGLAGTQYF
TRBV5-1,TRBJ2-1,CASSLGDFQTPEQFF
TRBV12-5,TRBJ1-1,CASGPRQDASNTEAFF
TRBV6-5,TRBJ1-5,CASRTVNQPQHF
TRBV19,TRBJ2-2,CASSGVAGTGELFF
TRBV7-9,TRBJ1-6,CASSLVRSPLHF
TRBV7-2,TRBJ1-1,CASSLNGRNTEAFF
TRBV13,TRBJ1-2,CASASQQGFNYGYTF
TRBV2,TRBJ1-1,CARGKSGQGGGAFF
TRBV29-1,TRBJ2-3,CSVAGASTDTQYF
TRBV5-6,TRBJ2-3,CASSSQGTDTQYF
TRBV10-2,TRBJ2-7,CASTISGEQYF
TRBV10-2,TRBJ1-2,CASMGGDGYTF